This T cell receptor (beta chain) was captured in a study of cytomegalovirus exposure and HLA in healthy donors. Study details: An analysis done earlier identified 100 million to 140 million unique TCR beta sequences from roughly 190 million T cells. Drawn from HLA-typed donors, 65 million to 100 million unique TCRs were held in an early data release. Study outcomes and limitations: A later analysis found that most CMV-associated TCR beta chains appeared HLA-restricted.

For this clone: Its antigen remains unidentified.

This CDR3 has 17 amino acids. V lost 2 bases to trimming and J lost 0 bases, with 14 bases between them. Germline values: CDR1 MDHEN, CDR2 SYDVKM. This PCR relied on a set of 60 Vbeta primers and 13 Jbeta primers. The data were produced by immunoSEQ multiplex PCR, yet TCRdb's version contains in-frame clones alone and is incomplete. The data show roughly 180,000 clones, nearly 80% seen once. The chain links TRBV28 to TRBJ1-5; a weak D match, TRBD1 (6 bases). This sequence originates from a woman in her thirties in good health and CMV-seropositive. The specimen was PBMCs. The CDR3 is CASSLRTATYSNQPQHF. CDR3 DNA: TGTGCCAGCAGTTTAAGGACAGCCACATATAGCAATCAGCCCCAGCATTTT.